These T cell receptor beta chains were read from a single sample in a study of early T cells in non-severe SARS-CoV-2 infection. TCRdb recomputed calls from the 5' RACE reads with MiXCR, one row per CDR3 protein. The data show about 24,000 distinct CDR3 sequences, 3.6% seen once. Sequencing was done on a sample of whole blood. The receptors derive from an adult who was a healthcare worker with PCR-confirmed SARS-CoV-2 infection or an uninfected control (not recorded which). CDR3s include the opening cysteine and the closing phenylalanine or tryptophan. D genes are given only for firm matches. Rows may omit the clone size; those that give it use once, few, many or a size class.

>TRBV5-5|many|TRBJ1-5|TRBD1
TGTGCCAGCAGCTGGGACAGGGCAAATCAGCCCCAGCATTTT
CASSWDRANQPQHF
>TRBV29-1|many|TRBJ1-4|NA
TGCAGCGTTGAAGCCGGGGGGATGAAAAAACTGTTTTTT
CSVEAGGMKKLFF
>TRBV4-1|many|TRBJ1-4|TRBD1
TGCGCCAGCTTTCCCGGGACAGGGGGCTCCGTCCTTAATGAAAAACTGTTTTTT
CASFPGTGGSVLNEKLFF
>TRBV12-3/TRBV12-4|NA|TRBJ2-5|NA
TGTGCCAGCAGTTTCTCCGAGGGGACCCAGTACTTC
CASSFSEGTQYF
>TRBV13|many|TRBJ2-2|NA
TGTGCCAGCAGCCCACCGGTTAACACCGGGGAGCTGTTTTTT
CASSPPVNTGELFF
>TRBV7-8|many|TRBJ2-3|TRBD1
TGTGCCAGCAGCTTAATGGGACAGACAAGCACAGATACGCAGTATTTT
CASSLMGQTSTDTQYF
>TRBV6-6|NA|TRBJ1-4|TRBD1
TGTGCCAGCGCGAAGGGGACAGGGCGGGAAAAACTGTTTTTT
CASAKGTGREKLFF
>TRBV29-1|many|TRBJ2-3|NA
TGCAGCGTCAGAGTTCGCCTCGGAGATACGCAGTATTTT
CSVRVRLGDTQYF
>TRBV7-2|many|TRBJ2-1|TRBD2
TGTGCCAGCAGCTTAGAAGTAGCGGGGTACAATGAGCAGTTCTTC
CASSLEVAGYNEQFF
>TRBV4-3|many|TRBJ2-2|NA
TGCGCCAGCAGCCAAAGTTTTAGACTAGCCGGGGAGCTGTTTTTT
CASSQSFRLAGELFF
>TRBV20-1|many|TRBJ1-3|TRBD1
TGCAGTGCTGCCAGGGGGGGCTCTGGAAACACCATATATTTT
CSAARGGSGNTIYF
>TRBV18|many|TRBJ1-3|NA
TGTGCCAGCTCACCAACGGCAGGGGATTCTGGAAACACCATATATTTT
CASSPTAGDSGNTIYF
>TRBV11-2|many|TRBJ2-7|NA
TGTGCCAGCAGCTTAAATGACAGGTGGTACGAGCAGTACTTC
CASSLNDRWYEQYF
>TRBV10-3|many|TRBJ1-5|NA
TGTGCCATCGGTGAGTACAGTAATAGCAATCAGCCCCAGCATTTT
CAIGEYSNSNQPQHF
>TRBV4-2|many|TRBJ1-2|NA
TGTGCCAGCAGCCAAGATCGATATGGCTACACCTTC
CASSQDRYGYTF
>TRBV4-2|many|TRBJ1-3|NA
TGTGCCAGCAGCCAAGGGGGCGCCGGAAACACCATATATTTT
CASSQGGAGNTIYF
>TRBV7-7|many|TRBJ1-2|NA
TGTGCTAGCACCCCTCGGGGTAACTATGGCTACACCTTC
CASTPRGNYGYTF
>TRBV29-1|many|TRBJ2-3|NA
TGCAGCGTTGCAAAGGGGGGCACAGATACGCAGTATTTT
CSVAKGGTDTQYF
>TRBV4-1|many|TRBJ2-3|NA
TGCGCCAGCAGCCAAGATGGGGCTAGCAGAGATACGCAGTATTTT
CASSQDGASRDTQYF
>TRBV7-3|few|TRBJ2-1|TRBD2
TGTGCCAGCAGCCTACCCTATCCGGGGGGGCTTTACAATGAGCAGTTCTTC
CASSLPYPGGLYNEQFF
>TRBV20-1|many|TRBJ2-1|TRBD2
TGCAGTGCACTTAGCGGGACTAGCGGGCGGAATGAGCAGTTCTTC
CSALSGTSGRNEQFF
>TRBV6-6|many|TRBJ1-1|NA
TGTGCCAGCAGCCCGGGACTCCGGGTTAGGGTGAACACTGAAGCTTTCTTT
CASSPGLRVRVNTEAFF
>TRBV20-1|medium-sized|TRBJ1-5|NA
TGCAGTGCTAGTCGGGGCAGCAATCAGCCCCAGCATTTT
CSASRGSNQPQHF
>TRBV7-2|many|TRBJ1-2|NA
TGTGCCAGCAGCTTAGCGGCAGGCACTAACTATGGCTACACCTTC
CASSLAAGTNYGYTF
>TRBV12-3/TRBV12-4|many|TRBJ1-4|NA
TGTGCCAGCAGTTTATCACGGGATGGAAAACTGTTTTTT
CASSLSRDGKLFF
>TRBV5-1|many|TRBJ2-7|TRBD2
TGCGCCAGCTCCAACCTAACTAGCGCCATCTCCTACGAGCAGTACTTC
CASSNLTSAISYEQYF
>TRBV5-4|many|TRBJ2-5|NA
TGTGCCAGCAGCTTGGGGACGACAGAAGAGACCCAGTACTTC
CASSLGTTEETQYF
>TRBV5-1|many|TRBJ2-7|TRBD1
TGCGCCAGCAGCTGGACAGGGAACTCCTACGAGCAGTACTTC
CASSWTGNSYEQYF
>TRBV20-1|NA|TRBJ2-3|NA
TGCAGTGCTAGAGATGCTAGTACTACAGATACGCAGTATTTT
CSARDASTTDTQYF
>TRBV7-2|many|TRBJ2-1|TRBD2
TGTGCCAGCAGGCGAGGACTAGCGGGAGCAAATGAGCAGTTCTTC
CASRRGLAGANEQFF
>TRBV7-2|medium-sized|TRBJ1-1|TRBD1
TGTGCCAGCAGCACCCAGACAGGGCGGAACACTGAAGCTTTCTTT
CASSTQTGRNTEAFF
>TRBV19|many|TRBJ2-7|TRBD1
TGTGCCAGTAGTATAACGACAGGGGACTACGAGCAGTACTTC
CASSITTGDYEQYF
>TRBV20-1|medium-sized|TRBJ2-1|NA
TGCAGTGCTAGTGGAGGGGTGATAAACAATGAGCAGTTCTTC
CSASGGVINNEQFF
>TRBV7-3|many|TRBJ2-2|NA
TGTGCCAGCAGCCTCAGGGGAGGCGGGGAGCTGTTTTTT
CASSLRGGGELFF
>TRBV18|medium-sized|TRBJ2-1|TRBD2
TGTGCCAGCTCACCACCGGGTAGCGGGGGGAGTTACAATGAGCAGTTCTTC
CASSPPGSGGSYNEQFF
>TRBV29-1|many|TRBJ2-3|NA
TGCAGCGTTGAAACGGTCTTAGGGACAGATACGCAGTATTTT
CSVETVLGTDTQYF